One TCR beta chain is described in this entry. The source of the sample is a study of blood T cell repertoires in COVID-19. Data came from immunoSEQ multiplex PCR; TCRdb stores just in-frame clones and leaves some out. The data hold about 94,000 clones, with 75% to 90% observed a single time. Germline CDR1 SGHAT, CDR2 FQNNGV. The ends lost 6 bases at V and 4 bases at J; junction bases unmatched: 8. The CDR3 is 14 residues long. The TCR originated in a woman of 80 years or more with acute or convalescent COVID-19. The chain carries TRBV11-2 and TRBJ2-7; 8 bases are a match to TRBD1. Material for sequencing was peripheral blood. The CDR3 DNA is TGTGCCAGCAGGCCAACAGGGGGTACGTACGAGCAGTACTTC. This codes for CASRPTGGTYEQYF.